Listed below are T cell receptor beta chains from one sample, sequenced in a study of identical twins. TCRdb recomputed calls from the 5' RACE reads with MiXCR, one row per CDR3 protein. The profile covers approximately 210,000 distinct CDR3 sequences, with approximately 9% appearing a single time and 5.1% taken by the ten largest. The sample was memory (CD45RO+) T cells sorted from blood. These receptor sequences come from a woman aged 18-30 years in good health. Each CDR3 is given with its conserved first and last residue.

V gene,CDR3 length,CDR3 protein
TRBV6-5,18,CASSYRTSGGGKGYEQYF
TRBV9,16,CASSVGQRQGDNEQFF
TRBV6-5,14,CASSYLSRDSPLHF
TRBV10-3,15,CAISGQQRANYGYTF
TRBV30,13,CAWSWGGTGELFF
TRBV20-1,17,CSASDWSSSFSYNEQFF
TRBV11-2,15,CASSLDWHSGNTIYF
TRBV5-8,15,CASSLGGSGANVLTF
TRBV12-3/TRBV12-4,21,CASSLGAFWLAGAFSYNEQFF
TRBV12-3/TRBV12-4,15,CASSLEGGTYNEQFF
TRBV7-9,13,CASSLALGHGYTF
TRBV10-3,14,CAISGRDLNTEAFF
TRBV4-3,15,CASSLGQMNTGELFF
TRBV11-2,13,CASSLARYGEQYF
TRBV25-1,12,CASSGYVDTQYF
TRBV6-1,18,CASSADLAGGSNTGELFF
TRBV10-1,13,CASSELTLGTQYF
TRBV2,14,CASSEGGTRDTQYF
TRBV3-1,17,CASSPPTGETVNTEAFF
TRBV6-2/TRBV6-3,14,CASRNRDRSYEQYF
TRBV12-3/TRBV12-4,14,CASRRIDTREKLFF
TRBV6-1,14,CASSEGDGANVLTF
TRBV9,14,CASSQREVYNEQFF
TRBV20-1,12,CSARGANYEQYF
TRBV2,15,CASRSTSGRTDTQYF
TRBV2,11,CASSEERKAFF
TRBV7-9,10,CASAGEKLFF
TRBV7-2,13,CASSKQAGTEAFF
TRBV5-1,17,CASSLGFTSGAYYEQYF
TRBV20-1,14,CSAGERGTNYGYTF
TRBV5-8,13,CASSALGTYEQYF
TRBV7-2,13,CASSLYDTDTQYF
TRBV6-5,14,CASSFIGPNQPQHF
TRBV6-1,15,CASSWLGGGPYEQYF
TRBV7-3,17,CASSLIPLAGGLNEQFF
TRBV6-5,13,CASSYGQGRGYTF
TRBV20-1,13,CSASSREPYEQYF
TRBV4-2,16,CASSQDDGRDNQPQHF
TRBV11-2,12,CASSLGWAGYTF
TRBV9,16,CASSLRPLDGGTEAFF
TRBV20-1,14,CSADPTGGREKLFF
TRBV5-6,14,CASSLAGTGPEAFF
TRBV9,15,CASSVAPDTNTEAFF
TRBV5-6,12,CASSTWQETQYF
TRBV29-1,11,CSVVAHRGAFF
TRBV16,14,CASSQSGTGQPQHF
TRBV20-1,12,CSAHKNTGELFF
TRBV18,14,CASSRPATGEKLFF
TRBV11-2,14,CASSSLLGTGELFF
TRBV15,13,CATSGEGERPQHF
TRBV15,13,CATLPYPRETQYF
TRBV9,14,CASSVIPGTDTQYF
TRBV7-6,15,CASRQTSESTGELFF
TRBV20-1,15,CSAGSRGSQSDTQYF
TRBV13,14,CASSSPASNTEAFF